The entry that follows covers one TCR beta chain sequence. Its cognate antigen is unknown. These data are taken from a study of follicular helper T cells after annual influenza vaccination. For the study at large: Blood was drawn on days 0, 7 and 28 after vaccination. Across the 2013-2014, 2014-2015 and 2015-2016 vaccination seasons, some subjects were resampled.

The CDR3 has 14 amino acids. The ends were cut back, 4 bases at V and 3 bases at J, with 12 bases in the middle. Germline values: CDR1 GTSNPN, CDR2 SVGIG (reference sequence). TCRdb's copy holds only in-frame clones and misses some; the assay was immunoSEQ multiplex PCR. In the table there are about 9,700 clones, less than 85% of which are singletons. Time point described: 2015-2016 season, 7 days after influenza vaccination. Whole-study results and caveats: Only about 9.5-22% of analyzed cells yielded productive TCRB sequences. Most later recoveries of Day 7 ICOS+CD38+ clones were ICOS-CD38- cTfh.

This TCR was sampled from an adult who received the influenza vaccine. V usage is TRBV30 and J usage is TRBJ2-2; tentative D call: TRBD1 (6 bases). The material sequenced was CXCR5- memory CD4+ T cells sorted from blood, taken 7 days after influenza vaccination. The CDR3 here is CAWKSGVHTGELFF. The CDR3 DNA sequence: TGTGCCTGGAAGTCAGGGGTCCACACCGGGGAGCTGTTTTTT.